Below are 2 T cell receptor beta chains sequenced from a single sample in a study of lung T cells in sarcoidosis with Löfgren's syndrome. TCRdb recomputed calls from the reads with MiXCR, one row per CDR3 protein. This repertoire shows around 1,900 distinct CDR3 sequences, around 27% found once; its top ten account for approximately 9.9%. The specimen sequenced was CD4+ T cells from bronchoalveolar lavage. The source is a human donor with sarcoidosis (Löfgren's syndrome or another form), or a control subject (not recorded which).

This clonotype is large (0.1 to 1%) by share. V usage is TRBV7-2 and J usage is TRBJ2-7; 8 bases fit TRBD1. Germline CDR1 reads SGHTA; CDR2 reads FQGNSA. This CDR3 is built from 14 residues. V gave up 3 bases and J gave up 4 bases; unmatched junction bases: 5. CDR3 in amino acids: CASSFDRGSYEQYF. DNA for the CDR3: TGTGCCAGCAGCTTCGACAGGGGATCGTACGAGCAGTACTTC.

A few counts support this clonotype. A read error is possible here, since a much larger clone lies one base away. This sequence joins TRBV7-2 and TRBJ2-7; tentatively, D is TRBD2 (5 bases). Between the trimmed V and J ends, which lost 1 base and 7 bases, there was a span of 14 bases. CDR1 SGHTA and CDR2 FQGNSA come from the germline V gene. The length of the CDR3 is 14 residues. CDR3 sequence (DNA): TGTGCCAGCAGCTTAGACTGCGGAGGTAGGGAGCAGTACTTC. This translates into CASSLDCGGREQYF.